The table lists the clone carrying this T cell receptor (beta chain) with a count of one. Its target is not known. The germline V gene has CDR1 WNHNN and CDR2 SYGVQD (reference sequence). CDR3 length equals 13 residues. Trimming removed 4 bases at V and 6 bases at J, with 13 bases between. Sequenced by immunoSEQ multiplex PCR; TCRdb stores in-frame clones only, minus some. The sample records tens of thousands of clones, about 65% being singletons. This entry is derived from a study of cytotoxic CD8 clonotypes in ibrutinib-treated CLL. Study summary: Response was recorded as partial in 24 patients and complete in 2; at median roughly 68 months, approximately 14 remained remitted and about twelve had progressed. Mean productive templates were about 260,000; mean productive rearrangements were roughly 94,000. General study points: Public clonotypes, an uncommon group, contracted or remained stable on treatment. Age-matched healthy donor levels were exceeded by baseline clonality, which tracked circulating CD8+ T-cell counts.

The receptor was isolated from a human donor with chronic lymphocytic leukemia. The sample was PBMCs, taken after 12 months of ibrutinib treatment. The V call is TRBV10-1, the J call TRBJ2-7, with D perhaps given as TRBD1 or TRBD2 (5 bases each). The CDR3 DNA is TGCGCCAGCAGTGGCAGGGTCGAGGGCGAGCAGTACTTC. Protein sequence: CASSGRVEGEQYF.